Shown below are 20 T cell receptor beta chains from a single sample sequenced in a study of T-cell reconstitution after alpha-beta-depleted transplantation in children. Unique molecular identifiers were used in preparing the TCRbeta library. TCRdb fed the PCR reads into MiXCR, producing one record per CDR3 protein. The sample has 600,000 to 700,000 distinct CDR3 sequences; approximately 16% are singletons. Source: PBMCs from the stem cell graft donor, taken from the stem cell graft. These receptors were obtained from a human donor who donated a stem cell graft to a child with acute myeloid leukemia.

There are many counts of this clonotype. The chain uses TRBV20-1 and TRBJ2-2; possible D gene TRBD1, 5 bases. The germline V gene has CDR1 DFQATT and CDR2 SNEGSKA (reference sequence). This CDR3 is 13 amino acids long. V dropped 4 bases and J dropped 4 bases, with 10 bases sitting between them. The CDR3 sequence is CSAMSGSTGELFF. The CDR3 nucleotides read TGCAGTGCTATGTCAGGGTCCACCGGGGAGCTGTTTTTT.

This clonotype was counted a few times. This chain links TRBV7-3 with TRBJ2-5; TRBD2 might be the D (5 bases). The V end was cut by 5 bases, the J end by 5 bases, with 12 bases between. The CDR3 contains 13 residues. In germline, CDR1 is SGHTA, CDR2 FQGTGA. CDR3 DNA: TGTGCCAGCAGCATCGAAAGGAGGGAGACCCAGTACTTC. Protein product: CASSIERRETQYF.

Only one count was recorded for this clonotype. This may be a read error, as it is one base from a much larger clone. CDR3 DNA: TGCGCCAGCATCCAAGGACGAGACTACGAGCAGTACTTC. Protein sequence: CASIQGRDYEQYF. This chain connects TRBV4-3 to TRBJ2-7; D not certain. This CDR3 has 13 residues. From germline, CDR1 is LGHNA and CDR2 YSLEER.

This clonotype was seen at least ten times. This chain joins TRBV20-1 and TRBJ1-6, with 7 bases lining up with TRBD1. V lost 6 bases, J lost 7 bases, and 6 bases stayed unmatched. This CDR3 region has 13 residues. Germline V lookup: CDR1 DFQATT, CDR2 SNEGSKA (reference sequence). Written as DNA, the CDR3 is TGCAGTGCCCAGGGGGGCGGCAATTCACCCCTCCACTTT. This sequence encodes CSAQGGGNSPLHF.

Many counts were recorded for this clonotype. The J gene is TRBJ2-3, the V gene TRBV10-1; 9 positions agree with TRBD2. CDR3 size: 17 residues. Trimming removed 4 bases from V and 4 bases from J; junction bases left unmatched: 12. The germline gives CDR1 WNHNN, CDR2 SYGVQD (reference sequence). The CDR3 coding sequence is TGCGCCAGCAGTGGAGAAGGACTAGCGTTAACCCCAGATACGCAGTATTTT. Translation gives CASSGEGLALTPDTQYF.

This clonotype was counted ten times or more. The chain joins TRBV15 to TRBJ2-7, with D hard to call. Germline loops: CDR1 LNHNV, CDR2 YYDKDF (reference sequence). The CDR3 totals 11 residues. Deletions cut 6 bases from V and 4 bases from J, with 7 bases between. In nucleotides, the CDR3 is TGTGCCACCAGAGACCAATACGAGCAGTACTTC. Translating it yields CATRDQYEQYF.

This clonotype was recorded at least ten times. The CDR3 DNA sequence: TGTGCCAGCAGCCTCTGGACAGGGGGTGAGCAGTACTTC. The encoded protein is CASSLWTGGEQYF. The gene calls are TRBV7-2 and TRBJ2-7; 10 nucleotides agree with TRBD1. Losses at the gene ends were 5 bases for V and 7 bases for J; bases not matched to a gene: 5. The CDR3 is 13 residues long. Germline CDR1 is SGHTA and CDR2 is FQGNSA.

The V gene is TRBV6-6, the J gene TRBJ1-1; D is undetermined. This CDR3 has 13 amino acids. The V end was cut by 8 bases, the J end by 1 base, with 11 bases between. CDR1 is MNHNY and CDR2 is SVGAGI in the germline V gene (reference sequence). The DNA for the CDR3 is TGTGCCAGCCTTGGTTCTAGGAACACTGAAGCTTTCTTT. This encodes CASLGSRNTEAFF.

This clonotype has more than one count but fewer than ten. This chain joins TRBV24-1 and TRBJ2-1; 11 bases line up with TRBD1. Losses at the gene ends were 4 bases for V and 7 bases for J; bases not matched to a gene: 8. Germline V gene lookup returns CDR1 KGHDR and CDR2 SFDVKD. There are 16 residues in the CDR3. This chain's CDR3 is CATSEEGQGGRNEQFF. CDR3 bases: TGTGCCACCAGTGAAGAGGGACAGGGGGGAAGAAATGAGCAGTTCTTC.

The chain has TRBV7-3 and TRBJ1-1; a possible D gene is TRBD1 (5 bases). V was shortened by 6 bases and J by 0 bases, with 23 bases between the two germline ends. This CDR3 has 18 amino acids. The V gene's germline CDR1 is SGHTA and CDR2 FQGTGA. The CDR3 loop reads CASRDAEPGPLLNTEAFF. The CDR3 nucleotides are TGTGCCAGCAGGGATGCGGAACCGGGACCCCTATTGAACACTGAAGCTTTCTTT.

The chain carries TRBV6-5 and TRBJ2-3; the match to TRBD1 covers 7 bases. The ends lost 2 bases at V and 4 bases at J; junction bases unmatched: 9. This CDR3 region has 16 residues. Germline V gives CDR1 MNHEY, CDR2 SVGAGI. The CDR3 bases are TGTGCCAGCAGTTACGACCGACAGGGTTGGGCAGATACGCAGTATTTT. Amino acids: CASSYDRQGWADTQYF.

The sample holds a few counts of this clonotype. This sequence joins TRBV3-1 and TRBJ2-3; the D is unclear. The V gene lost 5 bases and the J gene lost 4 bases, with 7 bases spanning the gap. The CDR3 length is 12 residues. Germline CDR1 is LGHDT and CDR2 is YNNKEL (reference sequence). CDR3 nucleotide sequence: TGTGCCAGCAGCGCCTTCTCAGATACGCAGTATTTT. This translates into CASSAFSDTQYF.

This clonotype has only a few counts. This sequence joins TRBV11-3 and TRBJ2-2, with a weak D call TRBD2 (5 bases). The CDR3 consists of 13 residues. Trimming left V 3 bases short and J 5 bases short, with 7 bases between. Germline V gene lookup returns CDR1 SGHNT and CDR2 YENEEA. DNA of the CDR3: TGTGCCAGCAGCTTGCTAGCAACCGGGGAGCTGTTTTTT. Its translation is CASSLLATGELFF.

This clonotype showed up many times. J is TRBJ1-1 and V is TRBV7-2; D call uncertain. The CDR3 consists of 13 residues. Between the trimmed V and J ends, which lost 1 base and 7 bases, there was a span of 10 bases. Germline CDR1 reads SGHTA; CDR2 reads FQGNSA. The CDR3 DNA reads as TGTGCCAGCAGCTTAGTCACACGGGGTGAAGCTTTCTTT. Amino acid sequence: CASSLVTRGEAFF.

The chain couples TRBV4-1 to TRBJ2-3; 11 bases map to TRBD2. The junction had 13 bases not matched to a gene; V was cut back by 1 base and J by 4 bases. This CDR3 is built from 19 residues. Germline CDR1 and CDR2: MGHRA and YSYEKL. CDR3 in DNA: TGCGCCAGCAGCCAAGGGGGAACTAGCGGGAGCCCGCGCGCAGATACGCAGTATTTT. Translated: CASSQGGTSGSPRADTQYF.

This clonotype has more than one count but fewer than ten. V gene TRBV7-9 combines with J gene TRBJ2-7; D gene uncertain. V was clipped by 5 bases and J by 0 bases, with 8 bases between them. Germline V gene sequence: CDR1 SEHNR, CDR2 FQNEAQ (reference sequence). This CDR3 contains 13 residues. DNA for the CDR3: TGTGCCAGCAGCCCCGGTGACTCCTACGAGCAGTACTTC. Translation: CASSPGDSYEQYF.

The chain uses TRBV5-1 and TRBJ1-4; unclear D gene. With 2 bases removed from V and 8 bases from J, the gap between germline ends came to 16 bases. This CDR3 region has 15 residues. CDR1 and CDR2 from the germline V gene are SGHRS and YFSETQ. The CDR3 sequence: CASSFMEGEGEKLFF. For the CDR3, the DNA is TGCGCCAGCAGCTTCATGGAGGGAGAAGGAGAAAAACTGTTTTTT.

This clonotype occurred many times. Mismatch with germline at one junction end may stem from a read error. The chain links TRBV7-2 to TRBJ1-5; D is unresolved. CDR3 size: 15 residues. Germline loops: CDR1 SGHTA, CDR2 FQGNSA. CDR3 residues: CASSLDRGSNQPQHF. CDR3 nucleotides: TGCGCCAGCAGCTTGGATCGCGGGAGCAATCAGCCCCAGCATTTT.

With regard to this clonotype: A read error may explain this, as a much larger clone is one base away. V is TRBV20-1 and J is TRBJ2-3; 7 nucleotides line up with TRBD2. From germline, CDR1 is DFQATT and CDR2 SNEGSKA (reference sequence). CDR3 length: 17 residues. CDR3 DNA: TGCAGTGCTAGATTCCCCTGGCTAGCGGAGAGCACATATACGCAGTATTTT. Its protein product is CSARFPWLAESTYTQYF.

This clonotype was observed a handful of times. The chain joins TRBV12-3 or TRBV12-4 to TRBJ1-4, with 8 positions matching TRBD1. This CDR3 is 16 amino acids long. V was clipped by 2 bases and J by 3 bases; unmatched bases: 5. The DNA of the CDR3 is TGTGCCAGCAGTTTAAGGTTACAGGGGGCTAATGAAAAACTGTTTTTT. This gives the protein CASSLRLQGANEKLFF.